This T cell receptor beta chain was retrieved from a study of cytomegalovirus exposure and HLA in healthy donors. Though nominally healthy at sampling, donors likely had unrecorded immune exposures. There are 17 residues in the CDR3. In germline, CDR1 is GTSNPN, CDR2 SVGIG (reference sequence). V lost 3 bases and J 0 bases, leaving 18 bases between the germline ends. This PCR relied on a set of 60 Vbeta primers and 13 Jbeta primers. Sequenced by immunoSEQ multiplex PCR; TCRdb stores in-frame clones only, minus some. This sample yields approximately 130,000 clones, of which about 81% are seen a single time; around 2% belongs to the top ten. This clone showed up just once.

The source of this sequence is a man aged 35-49 years in good health and CMV-seronegative. Sequenced input: PBMCs. The chain links TRBV30 to TRBJ2-1, with D perhaps TRBD1 (5 bases). The CDR3 coding sequence is TGTGCCTGGAGCGCCCCCGTCGACAGTAACTCCTACAATGAGCAGTTCTTC. It is translated as CAWSAPVDSNSYNEQFF.